Listed below are T cell receptor beta chains from one sample, sequenced in a study of T cell responses to AZD1222 COVID-19 vaccine. The assay was immunoSEQ multiplex PCR, and TCRdb's table has in-frame clones only and misses some. The sample holds some 120,000 clones, more than 80% seen once. This sample comprised peripheral blood, obtained 28 days after the second dose of the MenACWY control vaccine. The receptors stem from an adult who received the MenACWY meningococcal vaccine as a control. The CDR3 runs from the conserved cysteine through the conserved F or W. The order of the fields is V gene, J gene, D gene, clone size, CDR3 DNA, CDR3 protein. D genes are given only for firm matches. Clone size is given for some rows only: seen once, a few or many times, or a class if the clone is expanded.

V: TRBV11-2; J: TRBJ2-5; D: TRBD1; size: .; DNA: TGTGCCAGCAGCTTATCGAGGGGGCCGGAGACCCAGTACTTC; CDR3: CASSLSRGPETQYF
V: TRBV6-1; J: TRBJ1-6; D: .; size: once; DNA: TGTGCCAGCAGAGAGTCAATGGGTAATTCACCCCTCCACTTT; CDR3: CASRESMGNSPLHF
V: TRBV4-1; J: TRBJ2-7; D: TRBD2; size: .; DNA: TGCGCCAGCAGCCCGGAGTACTCGGCGGGAGGGCAGTACTTC; CDR3: CASSPEYSAGGQYF
V: TRBV12-3/TRBV12-4; J: TRBJ1-5; D: .; size: .; DNA: TGTGCCAGCAGCGGGTGGAGCAATCAGCCCCAGCATTTT; CDR3: CASSGWSNQPQHF
V: TRBV9; J: TRBJ2-7; D: .; size: once; DNA: TGTGCCAGCAGCGTAGCTGTACAGCCCTCCTACGAGCAGTACTTC; CDR3: CASSVAVQPSYEQYF
V: TRBV6-2/TRBV6-3; J: TRBJ2-2; D: .; size: .; DNA: TGTGCCAGCAGTTCTTATTGGACAGATACCGGGGAGCTGTTTTTT; CDR3: CASSSYWTDTGELFF
V: TRBV19; J: TRBJ2-1; D: TRBD2; size: .; DNA: TGTGCCAGTAGTAGGACTAGCGGAACCAATGAGCAGTTCTTC; CDR3: CASSRTSGTNEQFF
V: TRBV2; J: TRBJ1-5; D: .; size: .; DNA: TGTGCCAGCAGTGAAACCACTAGCAATCAGCCCCAGCATTTT; CDR3: CASSETTSNQPQHF
V: TRBV6-6; J: TRBJ1-2; D: TRBD1; size: .; DNA: TGTGCCACCACGGACAGGGAAGGTGGCTACACCTTC; CDR3: CATTDREGGYTF
V: TRBV6-5; J: TRBJ2-3; D: TRBD1; size: .; DNA: TGTGCCAGCAGTTACGGACAGGGCAGCACAGATACGCAGTATTTT; CDR3: CASSYGQGSTDTQYF
V: TRBV5-6; J: TRBJ2-1; D: TRBD2; size: .; DNA: TGTGCCAGCAGCTTGGTGGGACTAGCGGGGGGGAATGAGCAGTTCTTC; CDR3: CASSLVGLAGGNEQFF
V: TRBV15; J: TRBJ1-2; D: .; size: .; DNA: TGTGCCACCAGCAGAGATATTCTTCAAAACTATGGCTACACCTTC; CDR3: CATSRDILQNYGYTF
V: TRBV18; J: TRBJ1-2; D: .; size: .; DNA: TGTGCCAGCTCACCACTGGCAGGGCCCGAGAGCAATGGCTACACCTTC; CDR3: CASSPLAGPESNGYTF
V: TRBV7-8; J: TRBJ1-6; D: .; size: .; DNA: TGTGCCAGCAGCCCCCGGGACGGACCAAATTCACCCCTCCACTTT; CDR3: CASSPRDGPNSPLHF
V: TRBV9; J: TRBJ2-5; D: .; size: .; DNA: TGTGCCAGCAGCGTAGCCCAAGAGACCCAGTACTTC; CDR3: CASSVAQETQYF
V: TRBV2; J: TRBJ2-5; D: .; size: once; DNA: TGTGCCAGCAGTGAAGCGCTGAGTTCGCAGTACTTC; CDR3: CASSEALSSQYF
V: TRBV6-5; J: TRBJ2-2; D: TRBD1; size: .; DNA: TGTGCCAGCAGCCGGGACAGGGGAGAGACCGGGGAGCTGTTTTTT; CDR3: CASSRDRGETGELFF
V: TRBV5-8; J: TRBJ2-5; D: .; size: once; DNA: TGTGCCAGCAGCTTCTATCGGGCCAGAGAGACCCAGTACTTC; CDR3: CASSFYRARETQYF
V: TRBV7-9; J: TRBJ2-5; D: .; size: few; DNA: TGTGCCAGCAGCTTAACACTAGAACAAGAGACCCAGTACTTC; CDR3: CASSLTLEQETQYF
V: TRBV6-5; J: TRBJ2-2; D: .; size: once; DNA: TGTGCCAGCAGTTTACCCCGCCCTGGGGAGCTGTTTTTT; CDR3: CASSLPRPGELFF
V: TRBV18; J: TRBJ2-7; D: .; size: .; DNA: TGTGCCAGCACGGGCCCAGGATCCAACACCGAGCAGTACTTC; CDR3: CASTGPGSNTEQYF
V: TRBV4-2; J: TRBJ2-4; D: .; size: once; DNA: TGTGCCAGCAGCCAAGAAAAGGGAATAGCCAAAAACATTCAGTACTTC; CDR3: CASSQEKGIAKNIQYF
V: TRBV28; J: TRBJ1-1; D: .; size: .; DNA: TGTGCCAGCAGAAGGCAGCCCAAAACCTTACGAAAACATACGGGAAACACTGAAGCTTTCTTT; CDR3: CASRRQPKTLRKHTGNTEAFF
V: TRBV2; J: TRBJ1-1; D: .; size: .; DNA: TGTGCCAGCAGTGAGTTGGTCCGGAACACTGAAGCTTTCTTT; CDR3: CASSELVRNTEAFF
V: TRBV30; J: TRBJ2-2; D: .; size: .; DNA: TGTGCCTGGAGTGTACAAGACTTTAGGACCGGGGAGCTGTTTTTT; CDR3: CAWSVQDFRTGELFF